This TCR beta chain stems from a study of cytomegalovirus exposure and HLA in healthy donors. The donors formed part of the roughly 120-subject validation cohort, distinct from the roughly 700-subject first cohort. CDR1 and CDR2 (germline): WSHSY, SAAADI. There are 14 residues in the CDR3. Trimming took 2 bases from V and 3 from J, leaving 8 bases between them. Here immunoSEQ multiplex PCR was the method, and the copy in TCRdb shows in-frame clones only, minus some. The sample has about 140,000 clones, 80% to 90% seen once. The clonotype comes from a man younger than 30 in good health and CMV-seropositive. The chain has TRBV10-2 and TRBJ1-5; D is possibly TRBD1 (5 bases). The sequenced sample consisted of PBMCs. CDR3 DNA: TGCGCCAGCAGTGAGAACAGGCTCAATCAGCCCCAGCATTTT. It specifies CASSENRLNQPQHF.